In its sample, the clone carrying this TCR beta chain was seen many times. Its target is unknown. The source of the sample is a study of T cells in Graves' hyperthyroidism and ophthalmopathy. Study-wide background: Blood was drawn when the patient was first diagnosed and still untreated. Study-wide points: Most clonotypes expanded in the thyroid (above 0.001) were also present in blood.

What was amplified from RNA transcripts were TCR beta CDR3 regions. HTBI primers were used for first-round RT-PCR of the TCR CDR3. TCRdb independently ran MiXCR on the multiplex PCR reads; one entry per CDR3 protein. The repertoire holds about 600,000 distinct CDR3 sequences, with approximately 15% as singletons. The CDR3 extends over 16 amino acids. The V gene end was trimmed by 6 bases and the J gene end by 6 bases; junction bases not matched to a gene: 14. The germline CDR1 and CDR2 sequences are LGHDT and YNNKEL (reference sequence). Used for diagnoses were clinical symptoms, serum thyroxine and TRAb, thyroid ultrasound and orbital computed tomography.

The sequence derives from a woman between 18 and 30 years old with Graves' ophthalmopathy. This sequence joins TRBV3-1 and TRBJ2-1; 7 bases line up with TRBD2. Specimen: blood. The CDR3 DNA sequence: TGTGCCAGCAGTCCAAAGGGCGGGAGAGCGGGCAATGAGCAGTTCTTC. This codes for CASSPKGGRAGNEQFF.